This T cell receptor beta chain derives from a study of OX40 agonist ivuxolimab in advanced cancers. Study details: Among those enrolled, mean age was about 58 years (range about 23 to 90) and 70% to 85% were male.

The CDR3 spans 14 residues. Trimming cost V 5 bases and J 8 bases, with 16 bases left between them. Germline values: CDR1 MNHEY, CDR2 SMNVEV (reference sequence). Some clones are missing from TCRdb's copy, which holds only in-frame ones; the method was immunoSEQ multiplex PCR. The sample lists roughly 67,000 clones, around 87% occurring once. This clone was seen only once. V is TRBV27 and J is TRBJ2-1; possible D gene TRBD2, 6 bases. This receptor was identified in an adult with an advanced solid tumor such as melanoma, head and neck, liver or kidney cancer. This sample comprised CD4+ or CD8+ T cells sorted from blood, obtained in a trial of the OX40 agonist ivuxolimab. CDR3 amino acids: CASSAGAVADEQFF. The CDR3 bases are TGTGCCAGCAGTGCCGGGGCTGTAGCGGATGAGCAGTTCTTC.